This paragraph reports one T cell receptor (beta chain). Its antigen is unknown. In TCRdb, the PCR reads were re-called with MiXCR into one record per CDR3 protein. Here the sample spans about 21,000 distinct CDR3 sequences, under 60% being singletons. These data come from a study of vaccination and CD4 T cells after COVID-19. At the level of the study: Post-vaccine sampling followed dose two by a median about 69 days (range 14 to 241). Points from the study as a whole: The study sampled relatively few convalescent patients and omitted early post-infection timepoints.

The ends were cut back, 1 base at V and 5 bases at J, with 25 bases in the middle. This CDR3 has 19 residues. Looked up from germline, CDR1 is SGHTA and CDR2 is FQGNSA. Positive PCR dates spanned March to December 2020, predating US Alpha, Beta and Delta variants. V usage is TRBV7-2 and J usage is TRBJ2-3; D is perhaps TRBD2 (6 bases). The receptor was isolated from a human donor who had recovered from COVID-19. The specimen was CD4+ T cells from blood, collected before SARS-CoV-2 vaccination. CDR3 nucleotide sequence: TGTGCCAGCAGCTTAGTGCGAAGCGGTGTACGGGAGCTTGAAGATACGCAGTATTTT. It codes for CASSLVRSGVRELEDTQYF.